These T cell receptor beta chains were read from a single sample in a study of T cells in Graves' hyperthyroidism and ophthalmopathy. TCRdb re-analysed the multiplex PCR reads in MiXCR, keeping a single row per CDR3 protein. This table holds some 370,000 distinct CDR3 sequences, over 12% found once. Sequenced material: blood. These receptors originate from a middle-aged man with Graves' ophthalmopathy. The CDR3 runs from the conserved cysteine through the conserved F or W. Each record gives: clone size, V gene, J gene, D gene, CDR3 DNA, CDR3 protein. D genes are given only for firm matches. Part of the rows lack a size; the others show once, few, many or a class for expanded clones.

many	TRBV7-6	TRBJ2-3	.	TGTGCCAGCAGCTTAGCGGAGGGCGGGAGCACAGATACGCAGTATTTT	CASSLAEGGSTDTQYF
many	TRBV7-8	TRBJ1-4	TRBD1	TGTGCCAGCAGCCTGACAGGGACTAATGAAAAACTGTTTTTT	CASSLTGTNEKLFF
many	TRBV3-1	TRBJ2-7	.	TGTGCCAGCAGCCCAGGTTCGGCTAGCTCCTACGAGCAGTACTTC	CASSPGSASSYEQYF
many	TRBV5-1	TRBJ2-1	.	TGCGCCAGCAGCCCCGCATTGGCTGGGGCCCATGAGCAGTTCTTC	CASSPALAGAHEQFF
.	TRBV19	TRBJ1-5	.	TGTGCCAGTAGTATAGAGGGCCGTCGTCAGCCCCAGCATTTT	CASSIEGRRQPQHF
.	TRBV7-8	TRBJ2-5	TRBD1	TGTGCCAGCAGTTTTAGGTGGGGCAGGGGGACGCAAGAGACCCAGTACTTC	CASSFRWGRGTQETQYF
.	TRBV7-9	TRBJ2-2	.	TGTGCCAGCAGCTTCCCTTCCGGGACGGTAACAGCCGGGGAGCTGTTTTTT	CASSFPSGTVTAGELFF
many	TRBV29-1	TRBJ2-3	.	TGCAGCGTTGAAGATCGGGTAATCACAGATACGCAGTATTTT	CSVEDRVITDTQYF
few	TRBV9	TRBJ2-5	TRBD2	TGTGCCAGCAGCGGCTCGGGGCGGGAGGAGACCCAGTACTTC	CASSGSGREETQYF
many	TRBV2	TRBJ2-4	.	TGTGCCAGCAGTGAAGGAGGACAGCTAGCCAAAAACATTCAGTACTTC	CASSEGGQLAKNIQYF
.	TRBV5-1	TRBJ2-1	.	TGCGCCAGCAGCTTGGTAGGGTCTGTGGGCAATGAGCAGTTCTTC	CASSLVGSVGNEQFF
.	TRBV7-2	TRBJ2-5	.	TGTGCCAGCAGCTCAGGGGTAGGGGCCGGCCGGGGGACCCAGTACTTC	CASSSGVGAGRGTQYF
many	TRBV20-1	TRBJ1-1	.	TGCAGTGCCGGACCGGGAAGGCCTGGAGGTACTGAAGCTTTCTTT	CSAGPGRPGGTEAFF
few	TRBV15	TRBJ1-5	.	TGTGCCACCAGCTATCAGGGAGGCAATCAGCCCCAGCATTTT	CATSYQGGNQPQHF
many	TRBV3-1	TRBJ2-4	TRBD2	TGTGCCAGCAGCCTGGGGGGGGAGATCAAAAACATTCAGTACTTC	CASSLGGEIKNIQYF
many	TRBV28	TRBJ2-2	.	TGTGCCAGCAGTTCTCCCGGGGCCAGGGGCACCGGGGAGCTGTTTTTT	CASSSPGARGTGELFF
.	TRBV9	TRBJ2-1	TRBD2	TGTGCCAGCAGCGTAGGACTAGCGGGAGGGCGGTCCTACAATGAGCAGTTCTTC	CASSVGLAGGRSYNEQFF
.	TRBV9	TRBJ2-3	.	TGTGCCAGCAGCCCTAGACTTAGCACAGATACGCAGTATTTT	CASSPRLSTDTQYF
many	TRBV3-1	TRBJ2-1	.	TGTGCCAGCAGCCAAGATTACCAGCACAATGAGCAGTTCTTC	CASSQDYQHNEQFF
.	TRBV9	TRBJ2-5	.	TGTGCCAGCAGCCTCCTTGGGGACACACAAGCGACCCAGTACTTC	CASSLLGDTQATQYF
many	TRBV7-8	TRBJ2-3	.	TGTGCCAGCAGCAAAACAACAGATACGCAGTATTTT	CASSKTTDTQYF
many	TRBV7-9	TRBJ2-7	TRBD1	TGTGCCAGCAGCCCCCGGGGACAGGGAGCCTACGAGCAGTACTTC	CASSPRGQGAYEQYF
.	TRBV12-3/TRBV12-4	TRBJ1-1	.	TGTGCCAGCAGCCCCCCTACGAGCACTGAAGCTTTCTTT	CASSPPTSTEAFF
many	TRBV5-6	TRBJ2-5	.	TGTGCCAGCAGCTTGACAGGGACCCAAGAGACCCAGTACTTC	CASSLTGTQETQYF
.	TRBV10-3	TRBJ2-1	.	TGTGCCATCTATAGCTCCTACAATGAGCAGTTCTTC	CAIYSSYNEQFF
.	TRBV20-1	TRBJ2-5	TRBD1	TGCAGTGCTAGAGATTACGACAGGGGCGCGGAGACCCAGTACTTC	CSARDYDRGAETQYF
many	TRBV7-8	TRBJ2-5	.	TGTGCCAGCAGCGATGAGGAGACCCAGTACTTC	CASSDEETQYF
many	TRBV3-1	TRBJ2-2	.	TGTGCCAGCAGCCAAGAAAAAGCTTTCACCGGGGAGCTGTTTTTT	CASSQEKAFTGELFF
few	TRBV12-3/TRBV12-4	TRBJ2-5	.	TGTGCCAGCAGTTTAGACACAGGAGAGACCCAGTACTTC	CASSLDTGETQYF
many	TRBV7-9	TRBJ2-3	.	TGTGCCAGCAGCTTAGGAGGAGGGATCCGCACAGATACGCAGTATTTT	CASSLGGGIRTDTQYF
few	TRBV20-1	TRBJ1-1	TRBD1	TGCAGTGCAGAGGGGGCGAGCGAAGCTTTCTTT	CSAEGASEAFF